This passage covers 2 T cell receptor beta chains from one sample sequenced in a study of Graves' ophthalmopathy and Graves' hyperthyroidism (dated by TCRdb to between 2017 and 2018). Sequencing took place on an Illumina HiSeq 2000. TCR beta CDR3 regions were amplified from RNA transcripts for repertoire sequencing. The first round was an RT-PCR using HTBI primers with the Qiagen OneStep RT-PCR kit, and this first round was followed by a second-round multiplex PCR, then size selection and purification. In TCRdb, the public reads were trimmed at Q25 with fastp and aligned with MiXCR, with productive beta chains retained. Records with the same CDR3 protein are collapsed into one entry carrying the most frequent genes and DNA. Present in this sample are over 500,000 distinct CDR3 sequences, 22% of which were seen just once. About 6.6% of the sample lies in the top ten. Sequencing input: peripheral blood. The receptor set was obtained from a woman younger than 30 with stable Graves' hyperthyroidism. Some clones in this sample may be carry-over from other donors' samples. Donor details come from another sample of the same person, matched by shared clones.

This clonotype was seen many times. V gene TRBV20-1 combines with J gene TRBJ1-6; D is perhaps TRBD1 (5 bases). V was clipped by 3 bases and J by 6 bases, with 15 bases between them. Germline-derived CDR1 and CDR2 are DFQATT and SNEGSKA (reference sequence). The CDR3 length is 15 residues. The CDR3 bases are TGCAGTGCTAGCGGGGCACGAGGCCTTAATTCACCCCTCCACTTT. This sequence encodes CSASGARGLNSPLHF.

This clonotype occurred many times. The V call is TRBV20-1, the J call TRBJ1-5; tentatively, D is TRBD1 (6 bases). The V end lost 4 bases, the J end lost 2 bases, and 21 bases lay between the germline ends. Per the germline V gene, CDR1 is DFQATT and CDR2 is SNEGSKA (reference sequence). The CDR3 has 17 amino acids. The CDR3 region has the DNA TGCAGTGCTACCAAAGATGCAGGGGAAATTGGCAATCAGCCCCAGCATTTT. Translation gives CSATKDAGEIGNQPQHF.